Shown below are 28 T cell receptor beta chains from a single sample sequenced in a study of blood T cell repertoires in COVID-19. Profiling relied on immunoSEQ multiplex PCR, and the TCRdb table lists in-frame clones only, not all of them. The sample carries about 120,000 clones, roughly 85% recorded once. The material sequenced was peripheral blood. All receptors come from a human donor in a cohort sampled during active COVID-19.

This chain connects TRBV7-2 to TRBJ1-2; possibly TRBD1 for D (5 bases). There are 14 residues in the CDR3. V lost 6 bases and J lost 5, with 16 bases in between. The germline V gene has CDR1 SGHTA and CDR2 FQGNSA. The CDR3 DNA follows: TGTGCCAGCAGTTCCCCCCCCCGGGGGTATGGCTACACCTTC. Translation: CASSSPPRGYGYTF.

This chain links TRBV5-1 with TRBJ2-4; unclear D gene. The CDR3 consists of 15 residues. Trimming took off 0 bases at V and 0 bases at J, with 7 bases between the two ends. CDR1 is SGHRS and CDR2 is YFSETQ in the germline V gene. The CDR3 loop reads CASSLGSSAKNIQYF. The CDR3 DNA follows: TGCGCCAGCAGCTTGGGGAGCTCAGCCAAAAACATTCAGTACTTC.

This clone was seen a single time. The rearrangement uses TRBV19 and TRBJ2-7; no clear D gene. The ends were cut back, 4 bases at V and 4 bases at J, with 8 bases in the middle. This CDR3 contains 12 residues. Looked up from germline, CDR1 is LNHDA and CDR2 is SQIVND (reference sequence). Here the CDR3 reads CASSNQAYEQYF. CDR3 coding DNA: TGTGCCAGTAGTAATCAGGCTTACGAGCAGTACTTC.

This clone was detected a few times. The rearrangement joins TRBV6-2 or TRBV6-3 to TRBJ2-7; no reliable D call. CDR3 length: 11 residues. In germline, CDR1 is MNHEY, CDR2 SVGEGT. V lost 3 bases and J 7 bases, leaving 7 bases between the germline ends. The CDR3 DNA reads as TGTGCCAGCAGTTATTCTCGGGAGCAGTACTTC. Encoded protein: CASSYSREQYF.

This sequence joins TRBV19 and TRBJ1-2, with D unresolved. V lost 1 base and J lost 8, with 14 bases in between. The CDR3 length is 14 residues. The germline V gene encodes CDR1 LNHDA and CDR2 SQIVND (reference sequence). In DNA form, the CDR3 reads TGTGCCAGTAGTATAGTAGGCAGGCGAGCAGGCTACACCTTC. Translated, it gives CASSIVGRRAGYTF. Full variable domain (rest looked up from reference TRBV19 and TRBJ1-2): DGGITQSPKYLFRKEGQNVTLSCEQNLNHDAMYWYRQDPGQGLRLIYYSQIVNDFQKGDIAEGYSVSREKKESFPLTVTSAQKNPTAFYLCASSIVGRRAGYTFGSGTRLTVV.

This clone was detected only once. This chain connects TRBV4-1 to TRBJ1-1; D is unresolved. Germline V gives CDR1 MGHRA, CDR2 YSYEKL. The V and J ends lost 3 bases and 1 base respectively, with 24 bases between them. The CDR3 has 19 residues. The DNA for the CDR3 is TGCGCCAGCAGCCATTGGATTTGGAAGGGAGGGAGGACGAACACTGAAGCTTTCTTT. Translation gives CASSHWIWKGGRTNTEAFF.

The chain carries TRBV30 and TRBJ1-1, with TRBD1 as a possible D gene (5 bases). The V end was cut by 2 bases, the J end by 1 base, with 8 bases between. Germline values: CDR1 GTSNPN, CDR2 SVGIG (reference sequence). CDR3 length equals 13 residues. This chain's CDR3 is CAWSRTGNTEAFF. CDR3 in DNA: TGTGCCTGGAGTCGCACAGGGAACACTGAAGCTTTCTTT.

This sequence joins TRBV28 and TRBJ2-7, with TRBD2 identical over 10 bases. Trimming at V came to 5 bases and at J to 5 bases, leaving 6 bases not matched to a gene. This CDR3 is 14 amino acids long. Germline loops: CDR1 MDHEN, CDR2 SYDVKM. The CDR3 reads CASSIRTSGHEQYF. The CDR3 DNA is TGTGCCAGCAGTATTCGGACTAGCGGTCACGAGCAGTACTTC.

The CDR3 sequence is CASSLGSDRGSTNEKLFF. CDR3 in DNA: TGTGCCAGCAGCTTGGGGTCGGACAGGGGATCAACTAATGAAAAACTGTTTTTT. The V call is TRBV5-4, the J call TRBJ1-4; 9 bases match TRBD1. The ends lost 0 bases at V and 0 bases at J; junction bases unmatched: 6. The germline gives CDR1 SGHNT, CDR2 YYREEE (reference sequence). The CDR3 sequence is 18 residues long.

The rearrangement links TRBV2 to TRBJ1-5; 9 positions match TRBD1. This CDR3 is 15 amino acids long. V trimming: 5 bases; J trimming: 9 bases; junction bases outside the gene matches: 11. Germline CDR1 is SNHLY and CDR2 is FYNNEI. CDR3 amino acids: CASSLWGQGRPPQHF. CDR3 sequence (DNA): TGTGCCAGCAGTCTCTGGGGACAGGGCCGGCCGCCCCAGCATTTT.

The chain links TRBV11-2 to TRBJ2-7; tentatively, D is TRBD2 (5 bases). The CDR3 covers 19 residues. Deletions cut 1 base from V and 6 bases from J, with 28 bases between. Germline V gene lookup returns CDR1 SGHAT and CDR2 FQNNGV. The CDR3 nucleotides are TGTGCCAGCAGCTTAGGACTCCCCCCCGTGGACCCCGGGGTGCTCGAGCAGTACTTC. It translates to CASSLGLPPVDPGVLEQYF.

This chain links TRBV19 with TRBJ1-5; 7 bases fit TRBD1. V dropped 4 bases and J dropped 5; count of bases not matched to a gene: 8. The germline gives CDR1 LNHDA, CDR2 SQIVND (reference sequence). This CDR3 is 15 amino acids long. The CDR3 here is CASSTRTGRDQPQHF. CDR3 coding DNA: TGTGCCAGTAGTACGCGGACAGGTCGGGATCAGCCCCAGCATTTT.

The gene calls are TRBV2 and TRBJ1-2, with 7 bases aligning to TRBD1. From germline, CDR1 is SNHLY and CDR2 FYNNEI. CDR3 length: 16 amino acids. The trim removed 4 bases at V and 5 bases at J, leaving 13 bases unmatched. The CDR3 sequence: CASSVYPSAGGYGYTF. CDR3 DNA sequence: TGTGCCAGCAGTGTCTATCCCTCGGCAGGGGGATATGGCTACACCTTC.

This rearrangement joins TRBV27 to TRBJ2-3; 11 bases map to TRBD2. Germline CDR1 is MNHEY and CDR2 is SMNVEV (reference sequence). This CDR3 contains 15 residues. Trimming took 9 bases from V and 0 from J; bases not matched to a gene: 5. CDR3 sequence (DNA): TGTGCCAGTCGACTAGCGGGGTCTAGCACAGATACGCAGTATTTT. Translating it yields CASRLAGSSTDTQYF.

This clone appeared a single time. This chain links TRBV15 with TRBJ2-5; 12 nucleotides align to TRBD1. Looked up from germline, CDR1 is LNHNV and CDR2 is YYDKDF (reference sequence). The CDR3 consists of 16 residues. V trimming: 5 bases; J trimming: 2 bases; junction bases outside the gene matches: 6. CDR3 nucleotides: TGTGCCACCAGCCTCCGGGACAGGGGGCGTCAAGAGACCCAGTACTTC. Protein: CATSLRDRGRQETQYF.

This chain links TRBV18 with TRBJ1-2, with 10 bases fitting TRBD1. With V trimmed by 1 base and J by 4 bases, 6 bases remained unmatched. The CDR3 totals 16 residues. Per germline, CDR1 KGHSH and CDR2 LQKENI. The CDR3 protein is CASSPRDRGITYGYTF. DNA of the CDR3: TGTGCCAGCTCACCACGGGACAGGGGTATTACCTATGGCTACACCTTC. Variable domain in full (rest from reference TRBV18 and TRBJ1-2): NAGVMQNPRHLVRRRGQEARLRCSPMKGHSHVYWYRQLPEEGLKFMVYLQKENIIDESGMPKERFSAEFPKEGPSILRIQQVVRGDSAAYFCASSPRDRGITYGYTFGSGTRLTVV.

The J gene is TRBJ2-2, the V gene TRBV20-1; D gene uncertain. The germline gives CDR1 DFQATT, CDR2 SNEGSKA (reference sequence). The CDR3 has 15 amino acids. Trimming shortened V by 3 bases and J by 2 bases, and 13 bases separated the two germline ends. The CDR3 bases are TGCAGTGCTAGTGACCAGCGCTTAAACACCGGGGAGCTGTTTTTT. Translation gives CSASDQRLNTGELFF.

This chain joins TRBV6-2 or TRBV6-3 and TRBJ1-5, with D possibly TRBD1 on 6 matching bases. CDR1 and CDR2 from the germline V gene are MNHEY and SVGEGT. The V end was cut by 2 bases, the J end by 4 bases, with 12 bases between. The CDR3 extends over 15 amino acids. CDR3 in DNA: TGTGCCAGCAGTTACATACAGGGTTTTAATCAGCCCCAGCATTTT. Protein product: CASSYIQGFNQPQHF.

The genes are TRBV11-2 and TRBJ1-5; 10 bases are shared with TRBD1. The germline V gene has CDR1 SGHAT and CDR2 FQNNGV. The J segment lost 4 bases and the V segment lost 3 bases, leaving 0 bases of the junction unmatched. The CDR3 contains 14 residues. In DNA form, the CDR3 reads TGTGCCAGCAGCTTGGGACAGGGGAATCAGCCCCAGCATTTT. Translating it yields CASSLGQGNQPQHF.

This clone was recorded a few times. V usage is TRBV6-6 and J usage is TRBJ2-5; perhaps TRBD2 as D (5 bases). The CDR3 has 13 amino acids. Between the trimmed V and J ends, which lost 6 bases and 4 bases, there was a span of 12 bases. Germline loops: CDR1 MNHNY, CDR2 SVGAGI (reference sequence). CDR3 residues: CASRRNEGETQYF. In nucleotides, the CDR3 is TGTGCCAGCAGACGAAATGAGGGAGAGACCCAGTACTTC.

The CDR3 protein is CASSLTGRNEKLFF. The CDR3, as DNA: TGTGCCAGCAGCTTGACGGGGAGGAATGAAAAACTGTTTTTT. The chain couples TRBV5-4 to TRBJ1-4; D unclear. The CDR3 length is 14 residues. V shed 1 base and J shed 5 bases, with 9 bases lying between them. Germline CDR1 and CDR2: SGHNT and YYREEE (reference sequence).

The rearrangement links TRBV7-2 to TRBJ2-3; 10 nucleotides line up with TRBD2. V gave up 2 bases and J gave up 4 bases; unmatched junction bases: 6. Germline V gene sequence: CDR1 SGHTA, CDR2 FQGNSA. CDR3 size: 16 residues. In DNA, the CDR3 is TGTGCCAGCAGCTTAAGAGGGCTAGCGGGAGCAGATACGCAGTATTTT. Its protein product is CASSLRGLAGADTQYF.

In this sample, this clone turned up once. V is TRBV28 and J is TRBJ1-4; possibly TRBD1 for D (6 bases). V was shortened by 3 bases and J by 5 bases, with 13 bases between the two germline ends. The CDR3 has 15 amino acids. Germline assignment: CDR1 MDHEN and CDR2 SYDVKM. The CDR3 nucleotides are TGTGCCAGCAGTTTGGCCGGACAGCTGAATGAAAAACTGTTTTTT. Its protein is CASSLAGQLNEKLFF.

CDR3 loop: CASSLTGTSGGQETQYF. DNA of the CDR3: TGTGCCAGCAGCTTAACCGGGACTAGCGGGGGGCAAGAGACCCAGTACTTC. V and J are TRBV7-2 and TRBJ2-5, with TRBD2 matching over 15 bases. CDR1 SGHTA and CDR2 FQGNSA come from the germline V gene. The CDR3 is 17 amino acids. Germline trimming cut 2 bases from V and 2 bases from J; bases unmatched to any gene: 3. The complete variable domain, with remaining parts taken from reference TRBV7-2 and TRBJ2-5, reads GAGVSQSPSNKVTEKGKDVELRCDPISGHTALYWYRQSLGQGLEFLIYFQGNSAPDKSGLPSDRFSAERTGGSVSTLTIQRTQQEDSAVYLCASSLTGTSGGQETQYFGPGTRLLVL.

The chain uses TRBV19 and TRBJ1-4; D gene uncertain. The ends were cut back, 6 bases at V and 1 base at J, with 6 bases in the middle. This CDR3 has 13 residues. Germline CDR1 reads LNHDA; CDR2 reads SQIVND (reference sequence). The CDR3 sequence is CASRLLTNEKLFF. The CDR3 DNA follows: TGTGCCAGTAGACTCCTAACTAATGAAAAACTGTTTTTT.

The CDR3 nucleotides are TGCGCCAGCAGCCGAGAAAATTTAGACAGGCTCCGCTCTGGAAACACCATATATTTT. Encoded protein: CASSRENLDRLRSGNTIYF. The V call is TRBV4-1, the J call TRBJ1-3; tentative D call: TRBD1 (6 bases). This CDR3 region has 19 residues. CDR1 is MGHRA and CDR2 is YSYEKL in the germline V gene. Trimming cost V 4 bases and J 0 bases, with 22 bases left between them.

The gene calls are TRBV24-1 and TRBJ2-1, with 13 bases that match TRBD2. Germline V gene lookup returns CDR1 KGHDR and CDR2 SFDVKD. CDR3 length equals 16 residues. The V and J ends lost 3 bases and 7 bases, in that order; junction bases with no gene match: 5. The chain's CDR3 is CATSDPTSGRMNEQFF. CDR3 sequence (DNA): TGTGCCACCAGTGATCCGACTAGCGGGAGGATGAATGAGCAGTTCTTC.

This clone has just one count. This chain joins TRBV6-6 and TRBJ1-1; no clear D. The germline V gene encodes CDR1 MNHNY and CDR2 SVGAGI (reference sequence). The ends were cut back, 2 bases at V and 11 bases at J, with 15 bases in the middle. The CDR3 loop spans 13 amino acids. CDR3 residues: CASSYARYSSAFF. The CDR3 DNA reads as TGTGCCAGCAGTTACGCGAGGTATAGTTCCGCTTTCTTT.